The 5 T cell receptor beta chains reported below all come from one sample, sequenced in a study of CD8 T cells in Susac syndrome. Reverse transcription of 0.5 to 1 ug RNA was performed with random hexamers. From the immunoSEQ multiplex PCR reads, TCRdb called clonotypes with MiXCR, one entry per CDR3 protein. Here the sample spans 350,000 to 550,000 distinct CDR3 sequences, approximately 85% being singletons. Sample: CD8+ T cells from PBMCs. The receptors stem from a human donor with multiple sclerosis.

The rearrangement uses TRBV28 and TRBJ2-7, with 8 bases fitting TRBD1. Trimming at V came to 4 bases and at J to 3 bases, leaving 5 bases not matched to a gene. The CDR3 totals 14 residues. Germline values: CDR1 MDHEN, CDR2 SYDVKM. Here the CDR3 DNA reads TGTGCCAGCAGTTACGGACAGGGTGGCTACGAGCAGTACTTC. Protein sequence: CASSYGQGGYEQYF.

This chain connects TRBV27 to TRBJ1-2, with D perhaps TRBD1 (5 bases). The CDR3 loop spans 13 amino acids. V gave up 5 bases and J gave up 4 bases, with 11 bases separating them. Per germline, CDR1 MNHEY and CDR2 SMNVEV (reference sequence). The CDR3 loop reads CASSPQGSYGYTF. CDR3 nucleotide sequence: TGTGCCAGCAGTCCCCAGGGATCCTATGGCTACACCTTC.

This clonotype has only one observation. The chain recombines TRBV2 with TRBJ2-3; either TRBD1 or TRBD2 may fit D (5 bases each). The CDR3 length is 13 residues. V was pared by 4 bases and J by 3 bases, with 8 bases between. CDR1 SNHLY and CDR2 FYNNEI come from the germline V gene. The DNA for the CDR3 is TGTGCCAGCAGTGTCAGGGAGACAGATACGCAGTATTTT. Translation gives CASSVRETDTQYF. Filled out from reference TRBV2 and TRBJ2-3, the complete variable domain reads EPEVTQTPSHQVTQMGQEVILRCVPISNHLYFYWYRQILGQKVEFLVSFYNNEISEKSEIFDDQFSVERPDGSNFTLKIRSTKLEDSAMYFCASSVRETDTQYFGPGTRLTVL.

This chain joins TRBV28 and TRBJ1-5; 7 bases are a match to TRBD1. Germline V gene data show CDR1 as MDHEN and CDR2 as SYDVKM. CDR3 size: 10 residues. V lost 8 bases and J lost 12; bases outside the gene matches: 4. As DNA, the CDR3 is TGTGCCAGCGGACAGGTAAACCAGCATTTT. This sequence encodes CASGQVNQHF.

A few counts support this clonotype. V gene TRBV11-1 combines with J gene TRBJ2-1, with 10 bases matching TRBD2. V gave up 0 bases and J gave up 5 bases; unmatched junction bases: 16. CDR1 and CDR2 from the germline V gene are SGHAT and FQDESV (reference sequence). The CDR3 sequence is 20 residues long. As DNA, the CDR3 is TGTGCCAGCAGCTTAGCGGCGACTAGCGGGCCACTCGTTGGGGACAATGAGCAGTTCTTC. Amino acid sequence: CASSLAATSGPLVGDNEQFF.